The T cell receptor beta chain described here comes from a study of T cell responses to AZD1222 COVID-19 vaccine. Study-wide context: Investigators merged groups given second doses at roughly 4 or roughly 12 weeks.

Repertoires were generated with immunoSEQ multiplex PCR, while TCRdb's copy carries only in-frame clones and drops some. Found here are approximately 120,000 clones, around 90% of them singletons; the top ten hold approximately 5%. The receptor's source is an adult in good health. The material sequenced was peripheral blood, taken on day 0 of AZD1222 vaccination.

The CDR3 region has the DNA TGTGCCAGCAGTCCAGCCGGACAGGGAGGCGAAAAACTGTTTTTT. It specifies CASSPAGQGGEKLFF. J is TRBJ1-4 and V is TRBV6-5, with 8 bases matching TRBD1. The CDR3 runs 15 residues. Per germline, CDR1 MNHEY and CDR2 SVGAGI. Trimming at V came to 5 bases and at J to 8 bases, leaving 10 bases not matched to a gene.